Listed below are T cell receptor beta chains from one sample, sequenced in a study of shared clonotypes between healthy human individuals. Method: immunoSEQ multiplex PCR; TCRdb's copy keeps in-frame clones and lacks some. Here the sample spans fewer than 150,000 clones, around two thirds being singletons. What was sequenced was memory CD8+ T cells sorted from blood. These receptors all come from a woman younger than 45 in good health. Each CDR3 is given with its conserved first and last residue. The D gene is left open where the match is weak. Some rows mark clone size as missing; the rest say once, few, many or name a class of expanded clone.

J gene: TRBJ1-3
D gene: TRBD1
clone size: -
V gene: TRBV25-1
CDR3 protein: CASSWTGGTGNTIYF
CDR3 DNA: TGTGCCAGCAGTTGGACAGGGGGCACTGGAAACACCATATATTTT

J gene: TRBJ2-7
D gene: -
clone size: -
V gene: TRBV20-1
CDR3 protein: CSASGVFEQYF
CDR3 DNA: TGCAGTGCTAGCGGGGTTTTCGAGCAGTACTTC

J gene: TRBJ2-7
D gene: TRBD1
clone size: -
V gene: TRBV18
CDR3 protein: CASSPGQSLAREQYF
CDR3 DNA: TGTGCCAGCTCACCGGGACAGAGTTTAGCGAGGGAGCAGTACTTC

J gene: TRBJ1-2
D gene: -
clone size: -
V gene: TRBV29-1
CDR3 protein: CSVDADRGGYTF
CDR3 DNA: TGCAGCGTTGACGCTGATCGAGGTGGCTACACCTTC

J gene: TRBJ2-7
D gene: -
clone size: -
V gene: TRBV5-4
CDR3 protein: CASSLAGVGGSYEQYF
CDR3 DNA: TGTGCCAGCAGCTTGGCCGGGGTGGGAGGCTCCTACGAGCAGTACTTC

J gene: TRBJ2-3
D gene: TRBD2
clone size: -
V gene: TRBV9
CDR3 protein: CASGGTTSSTDTQYF
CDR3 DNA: TGTGCCAGCGGCGGGACTACTTCAAGCACAGATACGCAGTATTTT

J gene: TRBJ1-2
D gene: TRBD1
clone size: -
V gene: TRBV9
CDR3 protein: CASSPTGDSLWDGYTF
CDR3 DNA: TGTGCCAGCAGTCCTACAGGGGACAGCCTTTGGGATGGCTACACCTTC

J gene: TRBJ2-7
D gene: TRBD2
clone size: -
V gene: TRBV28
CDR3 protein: CASSLNFGGFYEQYF
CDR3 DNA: TGTGCCAGCAGCCTAAACTTCGGGGGGTTTTACGAGCAGTACTTC

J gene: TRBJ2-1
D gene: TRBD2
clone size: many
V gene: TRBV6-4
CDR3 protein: CASSESGGSYNEQFF
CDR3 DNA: TGTGCCAGCAGTGAATCGGGGGGCTCCTACAATGAGCAGTTCTTC

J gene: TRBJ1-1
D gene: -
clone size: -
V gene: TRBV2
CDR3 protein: CASSPWTANTEAFF
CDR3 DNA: TGTGCCAGCAGTCCCTGGACAGCGAACACTGAAGCTTTCTTT

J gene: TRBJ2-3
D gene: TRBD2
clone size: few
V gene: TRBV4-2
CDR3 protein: CASSQERGGPDTQYF
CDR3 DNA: TGTGCCAGCAGCCAAGAGCGGGGGGGACCAGATACGCAGTATTTT

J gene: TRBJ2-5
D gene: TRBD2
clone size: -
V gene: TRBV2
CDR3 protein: CASQAEGLQETQYF
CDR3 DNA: TGTGCCAGCCAAGCGGAGGGACTACAAGAGACCCAGTACTTC

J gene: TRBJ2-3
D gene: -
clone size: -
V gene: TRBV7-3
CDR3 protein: CASSLTARGLTDTQYF
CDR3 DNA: TGTGCCAGCAGCTTAACGGCGAGGGGCCTCACAGATACGCAGTATTTT

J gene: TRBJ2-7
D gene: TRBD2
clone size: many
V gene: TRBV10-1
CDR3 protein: CASSPGLAGATYEQYF
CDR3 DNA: TGCGCCAGCAGTCCGGGACTAGCGGGGGCAACCTACGAGCAGTACTTC

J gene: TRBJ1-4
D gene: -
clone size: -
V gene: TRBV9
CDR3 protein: CASSPSGGNGEKLFF
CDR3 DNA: TGTGCCAGCAGCCCTAGTGGGGGCAACGGTGAAAAACTGTTTTTT

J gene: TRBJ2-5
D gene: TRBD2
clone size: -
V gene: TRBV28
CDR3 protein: CASRSGLAGVAQETQYF
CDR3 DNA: TGTGCCAGCAGGTCGGGACTAGCGGGAGTTGCCCAAGAGACCCAGTACTTC

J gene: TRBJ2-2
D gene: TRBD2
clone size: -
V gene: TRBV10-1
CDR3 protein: CASKGWLAGASTGELFF
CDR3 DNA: TGCGCCAGCAAGGGTTGGCTAGCGGGAGCTAGCACCGGGGAGCTGTTTTTT

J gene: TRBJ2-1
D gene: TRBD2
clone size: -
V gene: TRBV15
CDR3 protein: CATSSPIGGRDHNEQFF
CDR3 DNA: TGTGCCACCAGCTCCCCGATTGGCGGGAGGGACCACAATGAGCAGTTCTTC

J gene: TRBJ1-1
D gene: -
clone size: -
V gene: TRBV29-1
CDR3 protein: CSGLVGVEYTEAFF
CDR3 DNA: TGCAGCGGCCTCGTTGGGGTGGAGTATACTGAAGCTTTCTTT

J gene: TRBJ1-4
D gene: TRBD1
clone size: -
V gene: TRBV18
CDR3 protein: CASSLPDRGSATNEKLFF
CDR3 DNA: TGTGCCAGCTCACTGCCCGACAGGGGATCTGCAACTAATGAAAAACTGTTTTTT

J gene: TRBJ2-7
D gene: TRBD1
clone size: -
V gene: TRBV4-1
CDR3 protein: CASSQVWTGESYEQYF
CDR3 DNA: TGCGCCAGCAGCCAAGTATGGACAGGGGAATCCTACGAGCAGTACTTC

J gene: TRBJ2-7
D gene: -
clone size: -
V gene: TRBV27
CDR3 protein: CASSLGGFSYEQYF
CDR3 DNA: TGTGCCAGCAGCTTGGGAGGCTTCTCCTACGAGCAGTACTTC

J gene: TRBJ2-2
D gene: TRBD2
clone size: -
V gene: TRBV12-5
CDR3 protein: CASGLFPGGQGTGELFF
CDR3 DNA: TGTGCTAGTGGTTTATTCCCGGGGGGGCAAGGCACCGGGGAGCTGTTTTTT

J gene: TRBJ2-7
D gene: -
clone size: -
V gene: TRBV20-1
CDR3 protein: CSASGVEQYF
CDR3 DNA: TGCAGTGCTAGCGGGGTCGAGCAGTACTTC